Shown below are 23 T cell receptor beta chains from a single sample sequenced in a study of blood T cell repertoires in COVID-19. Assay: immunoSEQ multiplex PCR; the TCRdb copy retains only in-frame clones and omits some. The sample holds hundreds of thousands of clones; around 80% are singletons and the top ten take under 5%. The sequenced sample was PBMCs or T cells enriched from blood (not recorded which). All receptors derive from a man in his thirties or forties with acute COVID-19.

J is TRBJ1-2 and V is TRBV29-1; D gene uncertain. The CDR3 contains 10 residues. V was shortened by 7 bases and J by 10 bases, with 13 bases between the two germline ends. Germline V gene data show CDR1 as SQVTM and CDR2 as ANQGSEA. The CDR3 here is CSGMEGDYTF. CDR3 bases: TGCAGCGGGATGGAAGGAGACTACACCTTC.

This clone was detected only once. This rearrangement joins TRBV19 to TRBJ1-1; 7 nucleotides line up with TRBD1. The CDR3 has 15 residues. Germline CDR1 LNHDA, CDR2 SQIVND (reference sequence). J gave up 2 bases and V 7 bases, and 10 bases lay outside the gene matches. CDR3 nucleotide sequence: TGTGCCAGTAATACCTACAGGGGAGGAAACACTGAAGCTTTCTTT. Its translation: CASNTYRGGNTEAFF.

The CDR3 spells CASSIKSSNSPLHF. The CDR3 nucleotides are TGTGCCAGTAGTATCAAGAGTTCTAATTCACCCCTCCACTTT. The chain employs TRBV19 and TRBJ1-6; D unclear. The length of the CDR3 is 14 residues. V lost 3 bases, J lost 6 bases, and 9 bases lay in between. CDR1 LNHDA and CDR2 SQIVND come from the germline V gene (reference sequence).

CDR3 residues: CASSVEGRAYEQYV. Here the CDR3 DNA reads TGTGCCAGTAGTGTGGAGGGGCGGGCGTACGAGCAGTACGTC. The chain carries TRBV19 and TRBJ2-7, with D perhaps TRBD2 (6 bases). Per germline, CDR1 LNHDA and CDR2 SQIVND (reference sequence). V was clipped by 5 bases and J by 4 bases, with 15 bases between them. The CDR3 has 14 residues.

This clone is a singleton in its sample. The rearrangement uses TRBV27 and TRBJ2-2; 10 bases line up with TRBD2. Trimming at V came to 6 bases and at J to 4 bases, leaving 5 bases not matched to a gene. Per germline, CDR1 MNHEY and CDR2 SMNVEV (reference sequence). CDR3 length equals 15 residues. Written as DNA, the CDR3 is TGTGCCAGCAGCCGAGCGGGGGGGCGCACCGGGGAGCTGTTTTTT. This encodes CASSRAGGRTGELFF.

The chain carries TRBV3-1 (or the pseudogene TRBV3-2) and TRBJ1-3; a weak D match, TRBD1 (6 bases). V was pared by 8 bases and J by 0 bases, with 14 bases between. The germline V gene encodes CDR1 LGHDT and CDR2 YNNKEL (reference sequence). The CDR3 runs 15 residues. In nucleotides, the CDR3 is TGTGCCAGCCGCAACCGGGACACCTCTGGAAACACCATATATTTT. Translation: CASRNRDTSGNTIYF.

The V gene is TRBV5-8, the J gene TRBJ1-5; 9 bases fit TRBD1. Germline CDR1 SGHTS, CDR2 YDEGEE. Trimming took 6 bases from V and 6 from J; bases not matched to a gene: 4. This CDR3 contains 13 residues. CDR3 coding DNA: TGTGCCAGCAAACAGGGGGCGAGTCAGCCCCAGCATTTT. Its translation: CASKQGASQPQHF. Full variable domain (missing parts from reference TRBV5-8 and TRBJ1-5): EAGVTQSPTHLIKTRGQQATLRCSPISGHTSVYWYQQALGLGLQFLLWYDEGEERNRGNFPPRFSGRQFPNYSSELNVNALELEDSALYLCASKQGASQPQHFGDGTRLSIL.

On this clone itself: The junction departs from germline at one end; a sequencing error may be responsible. Written as DNA, the CDR3 is TGTGCCAGCAGCTTGGATGGGCCGAATAATTCACCCCTCCACTTT. Its protein is CASSLDGPNNSPLHF. The V call is TRBV5-1, the J call TRBJ1-6, with D uncertain. The germline V gene has CDR1 SGHRS and CDR2 YFSETQ. The CDR3 sequence is 15 residues long.

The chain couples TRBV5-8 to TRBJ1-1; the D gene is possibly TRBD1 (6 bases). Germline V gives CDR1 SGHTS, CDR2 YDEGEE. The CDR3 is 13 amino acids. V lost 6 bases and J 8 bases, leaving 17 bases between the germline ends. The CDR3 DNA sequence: TGTGCCAGCAATAGAAGGATCGACAGGGAAGCTTTCTTT. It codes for CASNRRIDREAFF.

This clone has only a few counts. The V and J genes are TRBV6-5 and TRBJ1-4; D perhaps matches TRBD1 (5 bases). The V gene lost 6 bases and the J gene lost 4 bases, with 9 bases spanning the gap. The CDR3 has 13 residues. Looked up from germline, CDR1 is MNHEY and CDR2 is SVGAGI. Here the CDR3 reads CASSRDFNEKLFF. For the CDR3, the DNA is TGTGCCAGCAGCCGGGACTTTAATGAAAAACTGTTTTTT.

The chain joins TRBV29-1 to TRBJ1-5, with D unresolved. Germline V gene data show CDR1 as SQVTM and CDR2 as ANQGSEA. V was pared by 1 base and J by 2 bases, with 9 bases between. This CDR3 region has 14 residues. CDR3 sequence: CSVEGVRGNQPQHF. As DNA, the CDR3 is TGCAGCGTTGAAGGGGTGAGGGGCAATCAGCCCCAGCATTTT.

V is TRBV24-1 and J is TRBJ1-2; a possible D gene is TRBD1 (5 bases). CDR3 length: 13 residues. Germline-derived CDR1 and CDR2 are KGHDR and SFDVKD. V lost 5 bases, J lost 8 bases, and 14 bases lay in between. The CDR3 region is CATSGGRERGYTF. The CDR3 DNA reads TGTGCCACCAGTGGAGGCAGGGAAAGAGGCTACACCTTC.

The CDR3 DNA reads as TGCGCCAGCAGCGGACGGGGGGCTCGGAACACCGGGGAGCTGTTTTTT. Translated, it gives CASSGRGARNTGELFF. This chain links TRBV5-1 with TRBJ2-2, with a tentative D call TRBD2 (7 bases). With 4 bases removed from V and 1 base from J, the gap between germline ends came to 14 bases. This CDR3 spans 16 amino acids. Germline V lookup: CDR1 SGHRS, CDR2 YFSETQ.

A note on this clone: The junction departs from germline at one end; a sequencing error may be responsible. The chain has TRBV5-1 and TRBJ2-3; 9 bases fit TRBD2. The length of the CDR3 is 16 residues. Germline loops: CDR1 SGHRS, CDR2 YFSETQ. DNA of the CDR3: TGTGCCAGCAGCTCTCCCGGGCGGGAGGGGACAGATACGCAGTATTTT. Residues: CASSSPGREGTDTQYF.

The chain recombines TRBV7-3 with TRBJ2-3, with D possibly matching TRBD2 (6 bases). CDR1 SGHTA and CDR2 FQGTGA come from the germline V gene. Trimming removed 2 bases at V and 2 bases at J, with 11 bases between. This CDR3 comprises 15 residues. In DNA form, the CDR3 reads TGTGCCAGCAGCTTAGAAGGCGGGACCACAGATACGCAGTATTTT. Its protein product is CASSLEGGTTDTQYF.

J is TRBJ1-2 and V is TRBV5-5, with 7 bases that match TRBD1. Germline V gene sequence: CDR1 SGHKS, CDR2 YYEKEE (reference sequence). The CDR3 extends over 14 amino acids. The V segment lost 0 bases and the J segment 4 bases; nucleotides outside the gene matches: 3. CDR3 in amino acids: CASSLDGTAYGYTF. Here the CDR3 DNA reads TGTGCCAGCAGCTTGGATGGGACAGCCTATGGCTACACCTTC.

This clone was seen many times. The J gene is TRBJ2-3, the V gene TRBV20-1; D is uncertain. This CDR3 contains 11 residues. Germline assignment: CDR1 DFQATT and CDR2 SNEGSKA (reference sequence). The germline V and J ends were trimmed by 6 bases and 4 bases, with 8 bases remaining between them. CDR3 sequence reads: CSARFPDTQYF. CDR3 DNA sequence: TGCAGTGCCAGGTTCCCAGATACGCAGTATTTT.

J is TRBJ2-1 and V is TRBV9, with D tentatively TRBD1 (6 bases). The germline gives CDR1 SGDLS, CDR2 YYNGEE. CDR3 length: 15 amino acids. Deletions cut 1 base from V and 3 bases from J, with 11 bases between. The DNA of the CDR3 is TGTGCCAGCAGCGTACTGGGGGCCCGCTACAATGAGCAGTTCTTC. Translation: CASSVLGARYNEQFF.

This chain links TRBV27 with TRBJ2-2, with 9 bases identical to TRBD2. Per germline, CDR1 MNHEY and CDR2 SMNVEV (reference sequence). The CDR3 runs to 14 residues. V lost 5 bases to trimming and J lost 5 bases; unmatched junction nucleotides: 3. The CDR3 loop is CASSRTSVTGELFF. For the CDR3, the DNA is TGTGCCAGCAGTCGGACTAGCGTGACCGGGGAGCTGTTTTTT.

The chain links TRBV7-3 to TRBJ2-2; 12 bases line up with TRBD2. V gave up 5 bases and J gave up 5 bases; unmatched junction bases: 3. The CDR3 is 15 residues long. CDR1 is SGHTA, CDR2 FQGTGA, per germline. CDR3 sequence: CASSALAGGTGELFF. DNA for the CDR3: TGTGCCAGCAGCGCCCTAGCGGGAGGGACCGGGGAGCTGTTTTTT. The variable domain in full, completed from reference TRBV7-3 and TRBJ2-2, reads GAGVSQTPSNKVTEKGKYVELRCDPISGHTALYWYRQSLGQGPEFLIYFQGTGAADDSGLPNDRFFAVRPEGSVSTLKIQRTERGDSAVYLCASSALAGGTGELFFGEGSRLTVL.

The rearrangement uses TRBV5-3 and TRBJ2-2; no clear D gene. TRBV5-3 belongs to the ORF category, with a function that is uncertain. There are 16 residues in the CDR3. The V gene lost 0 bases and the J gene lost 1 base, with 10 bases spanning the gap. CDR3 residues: CARSLVRRRNTGELFF. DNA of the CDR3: TGTGCCAGAAGCTTGGTAAGGCGGAGGAACACCGGGGAGCTGTTTTTT.

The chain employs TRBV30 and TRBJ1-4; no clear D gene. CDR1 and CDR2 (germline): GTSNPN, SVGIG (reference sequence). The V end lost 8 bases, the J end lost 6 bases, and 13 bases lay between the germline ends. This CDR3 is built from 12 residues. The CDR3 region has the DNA TGTGCCAGTCGGCGGAGGGATGAAAAACTGTTTTTT. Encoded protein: CASRRRDEKLFF. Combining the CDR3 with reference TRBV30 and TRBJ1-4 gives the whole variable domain SQTIHQWPATLVQPVGSPLSLECTVEGTSNPNLYWYRQAAGRGLQLLFYSVGIGQISSEVPQNLSASRPQDRQFILSSKKLLLSDSGFYLCASRRRDEKLFFGSGTQLSVL.

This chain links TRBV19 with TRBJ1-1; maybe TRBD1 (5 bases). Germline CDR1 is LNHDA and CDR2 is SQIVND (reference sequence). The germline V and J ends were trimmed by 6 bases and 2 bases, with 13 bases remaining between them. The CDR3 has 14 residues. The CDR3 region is CASRPGPANTEAFF. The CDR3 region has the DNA TGTGCCAGTAGGCCAGGGCCAGCAAACACTGAAGCTTTCTTT.